What follows is one T cell receptor (beta chain) and its context. The antigen is undetermined. No patient escaped relapse after autologous stem cell transplantation, and brentuximab vedotin exposure varied. Complete response, partial response or progressive disease constituted the best responses recorded. Using immunoSEQ multiplex PCR, the repertoire was profiled, and TCRdb retains in-frame clones only, with some absent. The sample holds about 110,000 clones, roughly nine tenths seen once. This record belongs to a study of PD-1 blockade in classical Hodgkin lymphoma. The study's findings and limits: By C4D1, diversity of CD4+ TCRs had risen significantly, whereas that of CD8+ TCRs had not. It was reported that newly diagnosed patients had less baseline TCR diversity than healthy donors.

Germline values: CDR1 SGHAT, CDR2 FQNNGV. V shed 1 base and J 6 bases; nucleotides not matched to a gene: 6. The CDR3 has 15 residues. The rearrangement links TRBV11-2 to TRBJ2-7; TRBD1 agrees at 10 bases. The sequence came from a human donor with classical Hodgkin lymphoma. The sequenced sample was peripheral blood mononuclear cells (PBMCs), obtained before the second cycle of nivolumab. The CDR3 DNA sequence: TGTGCCAGCAGCTTAGTTAGGGACAGGGGATCCGAGCAGTACTTC. It yields the protein CASSLVRDRGSEQYF.